The 17 T cell receptor beta chains in this list originate from one sample, sequenced in a study of technical replicates of blood from several donors. The repertoire was sequenced with immunoSEQ multiplex PCR; TCRdb's copy has only in-frame clones and lacks some. The sample yields some 69,000 clones, around nine tenths seen once. Material for sequencing was PBMCs. The receptor set was obtained from a human donor in good health. Some clones in this sample may be carry-over from other donors' samples.

V usage is TRBV7-9 and J usage is TRBJ1-3; D possibly corresponds to TRBD1 (5 bases). The CDR3 loop spans 13 amino acids. The V gene lost 4 bases and the J gene lost 4 bases, with 8 bases spanning the gap. Germline V gene lookup returns CDR1 SEHNR and CDR2 FQNEAQ (reference sequence). The CDR3 protein is CASSWGVGNTIYF. In DNA form, the CDR3 reads TGTGCCAGCAGCTGGGGGGTCGGAAACACCATATATTTT.

This sequence joins TRBV12-5 and TRBJ2-3; D gene unclear. V lost 6 bases and J 8 bases, leaving 9 bases between the germline ends. The germline V gene encodes CDR1 LGHNT and CDR2 FRNRAP. The CDR3 contains 11 residues. CDR3 amino acids: CASGLPPTQYF. For the CDR3, the DNA is TGTGCTAGTGGACTACCCCCTACGCAGTATTTT.

This clone was counted only a few times. V usage is TRBV19 and J usage is TRBJ2-1, with 7 bases identical to TRBD1. Per germline, CDR1 LNHDA and CDR2 SQIVND (reference sequence). J was trimmed by 1 base and V by 4 bases; bases with no gene match: 7. CDR3 length: 16 residues. The DNA for the CDR3 is TGTGCCAGTAGTAACATACAGGGGAAGTCCTACAATGAGCAGTTCTTC. Translation gives CASSNIQGKSYNEQFF. Full variable domain (remainder filled in from reference TRBV19 and TRBJ2-1): DGGITQSPKYLFRKEGQNVTLSCEQNLNHDAMYWYRQDPGQGLRLIYYSQIVNDFQKGDIAEGYSVSREKKESFPLTVTSAQKNPTAFYLCASSNIQGKSYNEQFFGPGTRLTVL.

The chain uses TRBV2 and TRBJ2-1; D might be TRBD2 (5 bases). Germline assignment: CDR1 SNHLY and CDR2 FYNNEI. V lost 5 bases and J lost 9, with 14 bases in between. There are 13 residues in the CDR3. The CDR3 reads CASSWTESGEQFF. The CDR3 region has the DNA TGTGCCAGCAGTTGGACGGAAAGCGGTGAGCAGTTCTTC. Complete variable domain (other parts from reference TRBV2 and TRBJ2-1): EPEVTQTPSHQVTQMGQEVILRCVPISNHLYFYWYRQILGQKVEFLVSFYNNEISEKSEIFDDQFSVERPDGSNFTLKIRSTKLEDSAMYFCASSWTESGEQFFGPGTRLTVL.

CDR3 in amino acids: CASSPGTGNYGGYTF. The CDR3 DNA reads as TGCGCCAGCAGCCCCGGGACAGGGAACTATGGTGGCTACACCTTC. This chain uses TRBV5-1 with TRBJ1-2; TRBD1 agrees at 9 bases. The germline V gene encodes CDR1 SGHRS and CDR2 YFSETQ. This CDR3 is built from 15 residues. V lost 4 bases and J lost 7; bases outside the gene matches: 11.

The rearrangement links TRBV30 to TRBJ1-2; the match to TRBD1 covers 11 bases. Germline CDR1 and CDR2: GTSNPN and SVGIG (reference sequence). The V gene end was trimmed by 5 bases and the J gene end by 5 bases; junction bases not matched to a gene: 1. There are 12 residues in the CDR3. CDR3 sequence (DNA): TGTGCCTGGGGACAGGGGGCTTATGGCTACACCTTC. Residues: CAWGQGAYGYTF.

The chain employs TRBV7-8 and TRBJ1-4; possible D gene TRBD1, 5 bases. This CDR3 contains 13 residues. Trimming took off 8 bases at V and 5 bases at J, with 12 bases between the two ends. The germline CDR1 and CDR2 sequences are SGHVS and FQNEAQ. CDR3 sequence: CASLDIPNEKLFF. The CDR3 DNA is TGTGCCAGCTTGGACATTCCCAATGAAAAACTGTTTTTT.

This clone was detected once. The DNA of the CDR3 is TGTGCTAGTGGCCTGGGACAGGGGGGGAACACCGGGGAGCTGTTTTTT. Translating gives CASGLGQGGNTGELFF. This rearrangement joins TRBV12-5 to TRBJ2-2, with 11 nucleotides matching TRBD1. The CDR3 spans 16 residues. Losses at the gene ends were 6 bases for V and 1 base for J; bases not matched to a gene: 4. The germline gives CDR1 LGHNT, CDR2 FRNRAP.

The chain is built from TRBV6-1 and TRBJ2-5; 7 bases match TRBD1. Trimming at V came to 4 bases and at J to 0 bases, leaving 5 bases not matched to a gene. The CDR3 loop spans 15 amino acids. Germline V gene data show CDR1 as MNHNS and CDR2 as SASEGT. This chain's CDR3 is CASSVQGFHQETQYF. CDR3 sequence (DNA): TGTGCCAGCAGTGTACAGGGGTTCCACCAAGAGACCCAGTACTTC.

This sequence joins TRBV4-3 and TRBJ2-7, with 10 positions matching TRBD2. Trimming cost V 4 bases and J 5 bases; bases outside gene matches: 11. Germline CDR1 is LGHNA and CDR2 is YSLEER. CDR3 length: 16 amino acids. This CDR3 reads CASSPEGAGGIHEQYF. CDR3 DNA sequence: TGCGCCAGCAGCCCCGAGGGAGCGGGAGGGATCCACGAGCAGTACTTC.

The CDR3 sequence: CAWGKQGRTLNTEAFF. CDR3 nucleotides: TGTGCCTGGGGAAAGCAGGGGAGAACTTTGAACACTGAAGCTTTCTTT. The chain links TRBV30 to TRBJ1-1, with a tentative D call TRBD1 (6 bases). The CDR3 contains 16 residues. V lost 5 bases and J 0 bases, leaving 19 bases between the germline ends. CDR1 is GTSNPN, CDR2 SVGIG, per germline (reference sequence). The full variable domain, with the rest looked up from reference TRBV30 and TRBJ1-1, is SQTIHQWPATLVQPVGSPLSLECTVEGTSNPNLYWYRQAAGRGLQLLFYSVGIGQISSEVPQNLSASRPQDRQFILSSKKLLLSDSGFYLCAWGKQGRTLNTEAFFGQGTRLTVV.

V is TRBV4-3 and J is TRBJ1-5; D uncertain. Germline loops: CDR1 LGHNA, CDR2 YSLEER. The V end was cut by 0 bases, the J end by 5 bases, with 5 bases between. The CDR3 is made up of 13 amino acids. The CDR3 region is CASSQERDQPQHF. CDR3 nucleotides: TGCGCCAGCAGCCAAGAGCGGGATCAGCCCCAGCATTTT.

V is TRBV7-7 and J is TRBJ2-7; unclear D gene. This CDR3 spans 13 amino acids. With 1 base removed from V and 3 bases from J, the gap between germline ends came to 7 bases. CDR1 and CDR2 (germline): SSHAT, FNYEAQ (reference sequence). The CDR3 region has the DNA TGTGCCAGCAGCTTAGAAGTCGGCTACGAGCAGTACTTC. Translation: CASSLEVGYEQYF.

The CDR3, as DNA: TGTGCCAGCAGCTCTAGCGGGAGTATGCATGAGCAGTTCTTC. Translating it yields CASSSSGSMHEQFF. The chain joins TRBV5-6 to TRBJ2-1, with 10 bases identical to TRBD2. Per germline, CDR1 SGHDT and CDR2 YYEEEE. The CDR3 extends over 14 amino acids. Trimming took 3 bases from V and 8 from J; bases not matched to a gene: 5.

V usage is TRBV9 and J usage is TRBJ2-3, with 7 bases that match TRBD2. V gave up 3 bases and J gave up 0 bases; unmatched junction bases: 13. There are 18 residues in the CDR3. From germline, CDR1 is SGDLS and CDR2 YYNGEE. CDR3 loop: CASSAYGERGISTDTQYF. CDR3 nucleotide sequence: TGTGCCAGCAGCGCGTATGGGGAGCGGGGAATTAGCACAGATACGCAGTATTTT.

The gene calls are TRBV5-4 and TRBJ2-7, with 10 bases identical to TRBD2. CDR3 length: 15 residues. Germline values: CDR1 SGHNT, CDR2 YYREEE (reference sequence). The ends lost 4 bases at V and 6 bases at J; junction bases unmatched: 10. For the CDR3, the DNA is TGTGCCAGCAGCAGGGGCAATAGCGGGAGGACCGAGCAGTACTTC. Its protein product is CASSRGNSGRTEQYF.

This clone was seen many times. The genes are TRBV6-6 and TRBJ2-5; a possible D gene is TRBD2 (6 bases). CDR1 and CDR2 (germline): MNHNY, SVGAGI (reference sequence). The CDR3 consists of 12 residues. Trimming cost V 5 bases and J 7 bases, with 11 bases left between them. The CDR3 DNA reads TGTGCCAGCAGTCCGGACGGGGGGACCCAGTACTTC. Translating gives CASSPDGGTQYF.